This T cell receptor beta chain was retrieved from a study of cytomegalovirus exposure and HLA in healthy donors (TCRdb year 2017). For context, the study as a whole: An earlier analysis of several hundred of the donors reported about 290 Gb of sequence data and around 110 million unique TCR beta sequences from 190 million or so T cells. Around 320 gigabases of sequencing data and approximately 84 million unique TCR sequences were included in an early release covering over 600 HLA-typed donors. The genetic ancestry cluster associated with self-reported Caucasian donors included 70% to 85% of the roughly 390 genotyped donors. The study aimed to test whether signatures of past pathogen exposure could be identified by cataloging public T cell receptors. The study used immunosequencing to profile the T cell repertoires of several hundred subjects and linked those repertoires to cytomegalovirus serostatus. Along with the approximately 650-subject first cohort, a separate validation cohort of around 120 different subjects was used. To predict cytomegalovirus infection status, the study brought together high-throughput TCR immunosequencing, statistical association of individual TCRs with disease status, and machine learning. A later analysis re-examined previously published TCR beta repertoires from about 700 donors and added high-resolution HLA genotyping to investigate patterns of TCR occurrence. Rather than using new phenotypic data, the later analysis identified candidate immune exposures from TCR beta sequences and from how often those sequences occurred across donors. An earlier analysis of a few hundred of the donors applied high-throughput TCR beta sequencing to assess whether each TCR beta V gene segment acted as functional or pseudogenic. Donor age, sex, ethnicity and CMV serostatus were compiled alongside the repertoire data. A later genetic analysis took genome-wide SNP genotypes for about three fifths of the 666 donors and used that subset as a discovery cohort. All discovery cohort repertoires had been generated using a single sequencing platform. HLA typing covered class I and class II loci at four-digit resolution. Typing coverage varied by locus: roughly 629-630 donors for A, B, C, DRB1 and DQB1; approximately 520 for DQA1; 606 for DPA1; roughly 470 for DPB1. Roughly 5 DR-DQ haplotypes were handled as single units for association and clustering because linkage in the cohort was strong. Across some 400 genotyped donors of the cohort, an average of about 240,000 unique TCR beta nucleotide sequences per donor were sequenced, and about a sixth of those sequences were non-productive. The paper's findings and limits, for the study overall: According to a later analysis, most CMV-associated TCR beta chains appeared to be HLA-restricted, and the HLA associations seemed to be driven largely by CMV exposure. In a later analysis, the rate of TCR association differed among HLA loci, with DRB1 alleles having the most associated TCRs and HLA-C alleles having the fewest. Most TCR sequences were seen in very few donors, while some public TCRs were found in many individuals. Specific HLA alleles were associated with roughly 17,000 TCR beta sequences at a false discovery rate of 0.05 in a later analysis. A further reported finding was that TCR beta sequences accurately predicted the HLA-A and HLA-B alleles for most subjects in the first cohort. In this cohort, only TCR beta chains were sequenced, and detectable features were limited by the absence of alpha or paired-chain data. A cluster of highly shared sequence variants was judged likely to represent a technical artifact of the sequencing pipeline. HLA typing was unavailable for some donors at each locus, so association tests used only the typed subset. The classifier was reported to diagnose cytomegalovirus status with high specificity and sensitivity in both the original cohort and the validation cohort. According to the authors, the approach could potentially be generalized to other disease states and immunological phenotypes. Broadly in line with IMGT annotations, most TCR beta V segments showed up in productive rearrangements about 87% or about 30% of the time in an earlier analysis of some 590 of the donors. Because the 87-base-pair reads could not distinguish some IMGT-functional V segments, including TRBV6-2 and TRBV6-3, those segments were excluded. For the cohort, immune exposure information was limited to CMV serostatus. A few of the identified cytomegalovirus-associated TCR beta chains were confirmed in vitro to be specific for cytomegalovirus antigens. In a later analysis, several top co-occurrence clusters were reported to appear linked to parvovirus B19, influenza, CMV and Epstein-Barr virus. In a later analysis, HLA-associated TCR beta chains showed more clonal expansion and lower generation probabilities than non-associated chains that were equally common. Assigning TCR associations to individual alleles was difficult when HLA alleles, especially DR and DQ, strongly co-occurred. Compared with the 666-donor mean, donors in an Asian-associated ancestry cluster had fewer N-insertions in productive TCRs, according to a later genetic analysis. A later genetic analysis associated a missense DCLRE1C variant with V-gene and J-gene trimming of TCR beta chains, and an independent cohort replicated the association. Correlated functional status among segregating V segments might be attributable to linkage disequilibrium, but an unknown experimental factor could not be ruled out. Presence/absence analyses assumed roughly uniform sequencing depth across donors, an assumption that may not hold. A total of 150 or so TCR beta chains were listed by the study as associated with cytomegalovirus. Because counts were too low, roughly 16 rarely observed V segments, including chromosome 9 orphons, were left out of the earlier analysis of 587 of the donors.

Library prep was done by the immunoSEQ multiplex PCR assay. The multiplex PCR relied on a mix of 60 forward primers for TCR Vbeta segments and 13 reverse primers for TCR Jbeta segments. A multiplex PCR assay on genomic DNA amplified the CDR3 region of rearranged TCR beta genes. The Illumina HiSeq System was used to sequence the amplified TCR beta libraries as 87-base-pair reads. Under the source paper's analysis protocol: Across the 670 or so repertoires, a later analysis counted 75 million to 90 million unique TCR beta chains, roughly 11 million of which were shared by at least two donors. A nearest-neighbor algorithm error-corrected the raw reads and collapsed the reads into unique sequences, merging closely related sequences to remove PCR and sequencing errors. V, D and J gene segments were assigned by aligning CDR3 sequences to IMGT reference sequences. For a sequence to be retained, a match of at least six nucleotides to both a V gene segment and a J gene segment was required. Rearrangements were classified as productive when the CDR3 lacked stop codons and remained in frame with V and J, and all other rearrangements were classified as non-productive. CDR3 was defined according to IMGT convention as the region running from the second conserved V-encoded cysteine to the conserved J-encoded phenylalanine. The earlier analysis of about 560 of the donors excluded any sequence lacking an unambiguous match to a single V gene segment. In an earlier analysis of around 600 of the donors, V segments were called functional above 56.7% productive rearrangements and were called segregating when the between-donor standard deviation exceeded 5%. A statistical classification framework was built for diagnosing cytomegalovirus status from the catalog of TCR beta chain sequences. In a later analysis, V and J genes were assigned by comparing TCR nucleotide sequences against IMGT/GENE-DB human TR gene sequences. Using the TCRdist pipeline, a later analysis assigned CDR3 sequences along with most-parsimonious VDJ recombination scenarios. In a later analysis, each TCR beta chain was defined by its CDR3 amino acid sequence together with its V-gene family, and reads without a unique V-gene family were excluded. As a way to deal with suspected cross-contamination and a sequencing artifact, a later analysis dropped roughly 600 nucleotide sequences that were highly shared and had low generation probability. In a later analysis, a clonal expansion index for each public chain was calculated from normalized within-repertoire ranks of inferred template counts. A later analysis computed generation probabilities with a VDJ recombination model fitted to out-of-frame rearrangements, and checked the results against IGoR. Hypergeometric tests were used in a later analysis to score TCR-TCR, TCR-HLA and TCR-CMV co-occurrence, with a repertoire-size bias correction applied to the TCR pairs. False discovery rates were estimated in a later analysis by permuting HLA or CMV assignments 20 times. In a later analysis, co-occurring TCRs were grouped with DBSCAN, and TCRdist sequence similarity was added when clustering was performed within HLA-allele-positive subsets. For co-occurrence clustering, repertoires with fewer than 30,000 or more than 120,000 public chains were excluded, along with four or five repertoires with anomalous nucleotide sharing. Sourced from immuneACCESS, this table was stored by TCRdb with only in-frame sequences that have V and J called. A share of the clones is absent; for the studies checked, an unresolved V gene accounts for under half, and the remainder has no known explanation. The V and J calls and clone size were taken over from that table, and D and trimming were inferred from the DNA. This sample holds 130,000 to 150,000 clones; 78% were observed only once. The top ten clones comprise 2.5% to 3% of the sample.

V trim: 10 bases; J trim: 0 bases; unmatched bases: 8. As encoded in the germline V gene, CDR1 is MNHEY while CDR2 is SVGAGI. The CDR3, from cysteine to phenylalanine, totals 15 residues. CDR3 DNA is the only sequence kept; it has 45 bases, read in frame from the first base. To note about this clone: Its antigen is unknown. Base qualities are not provided; no much larger clone lies one nucleotide away.

In total, approximately 610 healthy bone marrow donors made up the cohort. Cohort members were all nominally healthy when sampled, although unrecorded immune exposures were likely present. The donor was CMV seronegative and belonged to the group of 352 seronegative cohort members. Every donor gave a peripheral blood sample, and the peripheral blood mononuclear cells from that sample were used for TCR beta sequencing. Genomic DNA extraction from the blood cell samples was performed with the Qiagen DNeasy Blood Extraction Kit. The rearrangement joined TRBV6-5 to TRBJ1-3, with 8 bases aligning to TRBD1. This receptor was taken from a male donor in good health and CMV-seronegative. The sequencing sample was made of PBMCs. The CDR3 corresponds to CATQQGDLSGNTIYF. At the DNA level, the sequence is TGTGCCACACAACAGGGGGACCTCTCTGGAAACACCATATATTTT.